A selection of T cell receptor beta chains follows, all from one sample in a study of control samples from healthy donors and cancer patients. Libraries were prepared by immunoSEQ multiplex PCR; TCRdb keeps only in-frame clonotypes and omits some of them. The table has roughly 180,000 clones, over 85% seen once. The sample taken for sequencing was blood. Source of these receptors: an older woman in good health. Both conserved end residues are part of each CDR3. Each record gives: clone size, V gene, J gene, D gene, CDR3 DNA, CDR3 protein. A D gene is named only where the DNA matches it firmly. Expanded clones get a size class; other rows say once, few or many, or leave the size out.

.	TRBV12-5	TRBJ1-1	.	TGTGCTAGTGGTTTGGTACATCAGGGTCTGAACACTGAAGCTTTCTTT	CASGLVHQGLNTEAFF
.	TRBV19	TRBJ2-5	TRBD1	TGTGCCAGTAGTATAGGTGACAGGGTCGAGACCCAGTACTTC	CASSIGDRVETQYF
.	TRBV3-1/TRBV3-2	TRBJ1-1	TRBD1	TGTGCCAGCAGCCGAAAGGGACCGGGACAGGGTGAAGCTTTCTTT	CASSRKGPGQGEAFF
.	TRBV6-2/TRBV6-3	TRBJ2-7	TRBD1	TGTGCCAGCAGTTATACCCCAGGGGGCACATACGAGCAGTACTTC	CASSYTPGGTYEQYF
.	TRBV5-4	TRBJ2-5	.	TGTGCCAGCAGCCCTACTAGTTTCCAAGAGACCCAGTACTTC	CASSPTSFQETQYF
.	TRBV6-6	TRBJ2-7	TRBD1	TGTGCCAGCAGCCCATCGACAGGGTACGAGCAGTACTTC	CASSPSTGYEQYF
.	TRBV18	TRBJ1-1	.	TGTGCCAGCTCACAGGGGGTGGTCGCTGAAGCTTTCTTT	CASSQGVVAEAFF
.	TRBV7-2	TRBJ1-1	.	TGTGCCAGCAGCTCCCAGGGAGGGACTGAAGCTTTCTTT	CASSSQGGTEAFF
.	TRBV5-1	TRBJ2-3	TRBD2	TGCGCCAGCAGCTTTAGCGGGAGCGGCACAGATACGCAGTATTTT	CASSFSGSGTDTQYF
.	TRBV4-1	TRBJ2-3	.	TGCGCCAGCAGCCAGGCAGATACGCAGTATTTT	CASSQADTQYF
.	TRBV9	TRBJ2-1	.	TGTGCCAGCAGCCTCGCGGACTCGAGAAACTACAATGAGCAGTTCTTC	CASSLADSRNYNEQFF
.	TRBV6-6	TRBJ2-7	.	TGTGCCAGCACCCAGGCAGGGAACTCCTACGAGCAGTACTTC	CASTQAGNSYEQYF
.	TRBV21-1	TRBJ1-3	.	TGTGCCAGCAGCAAAGGGGGGGGTTCTGGAAACACCATATATTTT	CASSKGGGSGNTIYF
.	TRBV4-3	TRBJ2-7	.	TGCGCCAGCAGCCAAGGCCAAGGGCACTCCTACGAGCAGTACTTC	CASSQGQGHSYEQYF
.	TRBV3-1/TRBV3-2	TRBJ2-6	.	TGTGCCAGCAGAGATACGAGCCTCTCTGGGGCCAACGTCCTGACTTTC	CASRDTSLSGANVLTF
.	TRBV5-1	TRBJ2-3	TRBD1	TGCGCCAGCAGCTTCACAGGGGGCGAGGCCACAGATACGCAGTATTTT	CASSFTGGEATDTQYF
.	TRBV4-3	TRBJ2-7	.	TGCGCCAGCAGCCAAGATGGGTCAGCTCTTTCCTACGAGCAGTACTTC	CASSQDGSALSYEQYF
.	TRBV2	TRBJ1-1	.	TGTGCCAGCAACCGTGCAGGGACCGAAGCTTTCTTT	CASNRAGTEAFF
.	TRBV3-1/TRBV3-2	TRBJ1-2	TRBD1	TGTGCCAGCAGCCGGCGACAGGGTAACTATGGCTACACCTTC	CASSRRQGNYGYTF
.	TRBV6-5	TRBJ1-2	.	TGTGCCAGCACCCCCGGACAGTTACTAAGAGGCTACACCTTC	CASTPGQLLRGYTF
once	TRBV19	TRBJ1-1	.	TGTGCCAGTCAAACCAGAGCCGGGGCCGAAAACACTGAAGCTTTCTTT	CASQTRAGAENTEAFF
.	TRBV4-3	TRBJ2-1	.	TGCGCCAGCAGCCAGGCCGGGACGGGGAACAATGAGCAGTTCTTC	CASSQAGTGNNEQFF
.	TRBV11-2	TRBJ2-2	.	TGTGCCAGCAGCTTAGAAGGGGGTGATAACACCGGGGAGCTGTTTTTT	CASSLEGGDNTGELFF
.	TRBV29-1	TRBJ1-3	TRBD1	TGCAGCGTTGTTCGTTCTGACAGGGCTGGAAACACCATATATTTT	CSVVRSDRAGNTIYF
.	TRBV6-2/TRBV6-3	TRBJ1-5	.	TGTGCCAGCAGCTCCCAGGCCCAGGGAATAGTCAATCAGCCCCAGCATTTT	CASSSQAQGIVNQPQHF
.	TRBV5-1	TRBJ2-3	TRBD2	TGCGCCAGCAGCGCCCTAGCGGGGGCCCGACCTAGCACAGATACGCAGTATTTT	CASSALAGARPSTDTQYF
.	TRBV27	TRBJ2-7	TRBD1	TGTGCCAGCGGAAGGGACAGAGACTACGAGCAGTACTTC	CASGRDRDYEQYF
.	TRBV7-2	TRBJ1-5	.	TGTGCCAGCAGCTTAGGGGGGTACGGCCCACACTATAGCAATCAGCCCCAGCATTTT	CASSLGGYGPHYSNQPQHF
.	TRBV6-1	TRBJ2-3	.	TGTGCCAGCAGTGCCCGGGACCCCGGACGCACAGATACGCAGTATTTT	CASSARDPGRTDTQYF
.	TRBV4-2	TRBJ1-1	TRBD1	TGTGCCAGCAGCCAGACAGGGTTCATCGCTGAAGCTTTCTTT	CASSQTGFIAEAFF
.	TRBV30	TRBJ2-7	.	TGTGCCTGGAGTGTGACTTTTAGAGGGTACGAGCAGTACTTC	CAWSVTFRGYEQYF
.	TRBV5-6	TRBJ2-2	TRBD2	TGTGCCAGCAGCGCGGGAGGGGCTCTGGAGAACGCCGGGGAGCTGTTTTTT	CASSAGGALENAGELFF
.	TRBV7-8	TRBJ1-6	TRBD1	TGTGCCAGCAGCTTCTTCGATCTGGGACAGAATTCACCCCTCCACTTT	CASSFFDLGQNSPLHF
.	TRBV7-9	TRBJ1-2	TRBD1	TGTGCCAGCAGCTCTACGGACAGGGTCCTCTATGGCTACACCTTC	CASSSTDRVLYGYTF
.	TRBV7-2	TRBJ2-3	TRBD2	TGTGCCAGCAGCCGTCTGTCTAGCGGGGGAGATACGCAGTATTTT	CASSRLSSGGDTQYF
.	TRBV6-2/TRBV6-3	TRBJ1-5	.	TGTGCCAGCAGTTACGCCAACAAAAATCAGCCCCAGCATTTT	CASSYANKNQPQHF
.	TRBV18	TRBJ1-3	.	TGTGCCAGCTCACCGTTTACAGGTTCCCTATTCTCTGGAAACACCATATATTTT	CASSPFTGSLFSGNTIYF
.	TRBV19	TRBJ2-1	.	TGTGCCAGTAGTATCCTAGCGTTAGACAATGAGCAGTTCTTC	CASSILALDNEQFF
.	TRBV27	TRBJ1-5	.	TGTGCCAGCAGTTCCAGCCACGGCTCTCAGCCCCAGCATTTT	CASSSSHGSQPQHF
.	TRBV9	TRBJ1-1	.	TGTGCCAGCAGCGTAGACAGGGACACTGAAGCTTTCTTT	CASSVDRDTEAFF
few	TRBV7-9	TRBJ2-7	TRBD1	TGTGCCAGCAGCCTCGGGACAGACTTCTCCTACGAGCAGTACTTC	CASSLGTDFSYEQYF
.	TRBV6-5	TRBJ2-7	.	TGTGCCAGCACCCCAACGGGGGGCGCCTACGGGCAGTACTTC	CASTPTGGAYGQYF
.	TRBV6-2/TRBV6-3	TRBJ2-7	.	TGTGCCAGCAGTCAGAGAAGGACAGGGAGGGTTTACGAGCAGTACTTC	CASSQRRTGRVYEQYF
.	TRBV7-9	TRBJ1-5	.	TGTGCCAGCAGCGCCGGGGGTAATAGCAATCAGCCCCAGCATTTT	CASSAGGNSNQPQHF
.	TRBV7-9	TRBJ1-2	TRBD1	TGTGCCAGCAGCTTCTCGGGACAGGGGGCGCGTGGCTACACCTTC	CASSFSGQGARGYTF
.	TRBV6-6	TRBJ2-1	.	TGTGCCAGCAGTTGGGAAGGCCTCTCCTCCATTGAGCAGTTCTTC	CASSWEGLSSIEQFF
.	TRBV7-2	TRBJ2-1	.	TGTGCCAGCAGCTTAGATTGGGGGCCCTACAATGAGCAGTTCTTC	CASSLDWGPYNEQFF
.	TRBV19	TRBJ2-7	.	TGTGCCAGTAGTATGGGGAGCGGACACGAGCAGTACTTC	CASSMGSGHEQYF
.	TRBV7-2	TRBJ2-2	TRBD1	TGTGCCAGCACCGACAGGGGTTCGGACACCGGGGAGCTGTTTTTT	CASTDRGSDTGELFF
once	TRBV7-6	TRBJ2-5	.	TGTGCCAGCAGCCTAGGGCCAACTAGAGAGGGCCAGTACTTC	CASSLGPTREGQYF
.	TRBV19	TRBJ1-1	.	TGTGCCAGTAGAGACCTGAACACTGAAGCTTTCTTT	CASRDLNTEAFF
.	TRBV5-1	TRBJ2-2	.	TGCGCCAGCGTCTTAGCTCCCGGGGGCCACCGGCCCGGGGAGCTGTTTTTT	CASVLAPGGHRPGELFF
.	TRBV27	TRBJ1-2	.	TGTGCCAGCAAGGACGAGGGTACGGGGGTATATGGCTACACCTTC	CASKDEGTGVYGYTF
.	TRBV3-1/TRBV3-2	TRBJ2-7	.	TGTGCCAGCAGCGCGGGTTCGGGCTCCTACGAGCAGTACTTC	CASSAGSGSYEQYF
.	TRBV7-2	TRBJ2-2	TRBD2	TGTGCCAGCAGTTCGAGAGGCGGGGGGGACACCGGGGAGCTGTTTTTT	CASSSRGGGDTGELFF
.	TRBV18	TRBJ1-2	.	TGTGCCAGCTCAACACAGGGAGGGTCTGGCTACACCTTC	CASSTQGGSGYTF